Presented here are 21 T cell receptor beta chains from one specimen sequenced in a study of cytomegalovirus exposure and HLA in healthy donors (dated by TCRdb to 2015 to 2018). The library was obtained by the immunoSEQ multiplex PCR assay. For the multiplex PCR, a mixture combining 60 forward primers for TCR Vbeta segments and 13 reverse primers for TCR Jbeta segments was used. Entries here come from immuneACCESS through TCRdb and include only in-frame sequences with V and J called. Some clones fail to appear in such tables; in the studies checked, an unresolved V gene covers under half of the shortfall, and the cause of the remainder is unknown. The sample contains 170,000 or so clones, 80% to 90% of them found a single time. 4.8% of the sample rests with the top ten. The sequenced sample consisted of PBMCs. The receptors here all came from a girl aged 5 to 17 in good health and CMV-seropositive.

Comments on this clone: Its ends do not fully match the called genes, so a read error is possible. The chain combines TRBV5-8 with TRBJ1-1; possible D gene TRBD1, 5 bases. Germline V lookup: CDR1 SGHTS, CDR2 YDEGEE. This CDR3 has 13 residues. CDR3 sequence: CASILRGGTEAFF. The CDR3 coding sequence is TGTGCCAGCATCTTGAGGGGAGGCACTGAAGCTTTCTTT.

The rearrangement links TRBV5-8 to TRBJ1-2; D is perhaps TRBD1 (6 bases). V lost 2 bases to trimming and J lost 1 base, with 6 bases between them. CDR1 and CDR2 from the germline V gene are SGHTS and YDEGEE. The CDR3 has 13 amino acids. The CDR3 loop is CASSFRGNYGYTF. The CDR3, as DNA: TGTGCCAGCAGCTTCAGGGGTAACTATGGCTACACCTTC.

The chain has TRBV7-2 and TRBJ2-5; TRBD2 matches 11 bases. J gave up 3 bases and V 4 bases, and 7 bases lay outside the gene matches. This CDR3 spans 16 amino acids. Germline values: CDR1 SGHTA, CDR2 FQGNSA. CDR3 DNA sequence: TGTGCCAGCAGCTCATCTATTAGCGGGGGGGAAGAGACCCAGTACTTC. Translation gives CASSSSISGGEETQYF.

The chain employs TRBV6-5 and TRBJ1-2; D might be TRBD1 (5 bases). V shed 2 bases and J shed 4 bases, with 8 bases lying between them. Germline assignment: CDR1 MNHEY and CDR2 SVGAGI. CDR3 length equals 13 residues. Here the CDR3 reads CASSYDSGYGYTF. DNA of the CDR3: TGTGCCAGCAGTTACGACAGTGGCTATGGCTACACCTTC.

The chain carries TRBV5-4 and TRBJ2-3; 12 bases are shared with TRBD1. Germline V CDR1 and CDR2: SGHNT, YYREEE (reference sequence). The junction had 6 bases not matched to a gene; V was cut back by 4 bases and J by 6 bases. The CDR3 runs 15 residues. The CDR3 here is CASSPGTGGGDTQYF. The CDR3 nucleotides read TGTGCCAGCAGCCCGGGGACAGGGGGCGGGGATACGCAGTATTTT. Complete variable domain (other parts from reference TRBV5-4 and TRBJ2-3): ETGVTQSPTHLIKTRGQQVTLRCSSQSGHNTVSWYQQALGQGPQFIFQYYREEENGRGNFPPRFSGLQFPNYSSELNVNALELDDSALYLCASSPGTGGGDTQYFGPGTRLTVL.

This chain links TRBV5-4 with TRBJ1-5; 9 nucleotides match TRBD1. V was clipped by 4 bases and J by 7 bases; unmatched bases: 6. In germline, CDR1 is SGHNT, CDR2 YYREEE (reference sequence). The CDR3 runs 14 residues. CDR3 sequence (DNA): TGTGCCAGCAGCCGGGGGACAGGGAGGCAGCCCCAGCATTTT. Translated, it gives CASSRGTGRQPQHF.

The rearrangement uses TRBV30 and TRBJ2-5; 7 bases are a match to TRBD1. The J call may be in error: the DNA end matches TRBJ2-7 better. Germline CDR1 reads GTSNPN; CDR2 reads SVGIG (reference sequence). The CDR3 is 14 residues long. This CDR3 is CAWSRPGDSYEQYF. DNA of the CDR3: TGTGCCTGGAGTAGACCCGGGGACAGCTACGAGCAGTACTTC.

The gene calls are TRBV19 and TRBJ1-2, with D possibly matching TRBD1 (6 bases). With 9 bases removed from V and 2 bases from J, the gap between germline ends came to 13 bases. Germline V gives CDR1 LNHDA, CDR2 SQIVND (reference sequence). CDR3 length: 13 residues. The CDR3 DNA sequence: TGTGCCAGCAGGTGGACAGCGAACTATGGCTACACCTTC. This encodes CASRWTANYGYTF.

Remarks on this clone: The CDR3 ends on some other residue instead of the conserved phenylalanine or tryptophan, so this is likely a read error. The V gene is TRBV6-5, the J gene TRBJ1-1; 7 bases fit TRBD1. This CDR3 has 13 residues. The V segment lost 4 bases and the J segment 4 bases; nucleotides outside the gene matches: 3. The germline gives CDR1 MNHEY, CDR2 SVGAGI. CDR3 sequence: CASSLTGSTEAFL. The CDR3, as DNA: TGTGCCAGCAGTTTGACAGGGTCCACTGAAGCTTTCCTT.

The CDR3 bases are TGTGCCAGCAGCGCCCAGGGTATTGGGACTGAAGCTTTCTTT. This gives the protein CASSAQGIGTEAFF. This sequence joins TRBV9 and TRBJ1-1; weak D call: TRBD1 (5 bases). The CDR3 consists of 14 residues. Germline CDR1 SGDLS, CDR2 YYNGEE. With 3 bases removed from V and 5 bases from J, the gap between germline ends came to 14 bases.

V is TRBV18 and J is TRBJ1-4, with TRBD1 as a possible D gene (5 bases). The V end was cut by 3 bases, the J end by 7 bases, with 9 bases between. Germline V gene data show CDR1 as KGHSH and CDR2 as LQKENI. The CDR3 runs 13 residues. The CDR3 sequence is CASSPGLTEKLFF. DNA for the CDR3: TGTGCCAGCTCACCGGGACTTACTGAAAAACTGTTTTTT.

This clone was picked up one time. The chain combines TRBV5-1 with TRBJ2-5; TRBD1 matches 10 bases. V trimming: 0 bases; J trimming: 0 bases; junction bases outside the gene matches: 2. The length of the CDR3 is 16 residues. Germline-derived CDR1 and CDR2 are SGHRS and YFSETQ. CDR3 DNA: TGCGCCAGCAGCTTGGTGGGACAGGGGTACCAAGAGACCCAGTACTTC. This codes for CASSLVGQGYQETQYF. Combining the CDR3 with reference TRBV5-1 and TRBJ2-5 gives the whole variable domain KAGVTQTPRYLIKTRGQQVTLSCSPISGHRSVSWYQQTPGQGLQFLFEYFSETQRNKGNFPGRFSGRQFSNSRSEMNVSTLELGDSALYLCASSLVGQGYQETQYFGPGTRLLVL.

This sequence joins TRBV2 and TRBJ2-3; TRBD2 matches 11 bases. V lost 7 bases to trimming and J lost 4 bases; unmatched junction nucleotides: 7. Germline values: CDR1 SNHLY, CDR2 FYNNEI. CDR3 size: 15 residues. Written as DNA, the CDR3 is TGTGCCAGCACCCCGGGACTAGCGGTGTCAGATACGCAGTATTTT. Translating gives CASTPGLAVSDTQYF.

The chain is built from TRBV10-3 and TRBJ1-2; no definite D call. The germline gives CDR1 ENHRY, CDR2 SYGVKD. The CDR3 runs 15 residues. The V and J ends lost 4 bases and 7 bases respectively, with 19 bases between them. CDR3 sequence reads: CAISVFIVGEAGYTF. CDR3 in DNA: TGTGCCATCAGTGTCTTCATCGTCGGGGAAGCTGGCTACACCTTC.

The CDR3 DNA reads TGTGCCAGCAGCTTTGCGGGGGGGTCGAACACCGGGGAGCTGTTTTTT. It translates to CASSFAGGSNTGELFF. J is TRBJ2-2 and V is TRBV7-3; the match to TRBD2 covers 9 bases. CDR1 is SGHTA and CDR2 is FQGTGA in the germline V gene. J was trimmed by 0 bases and V by 3 bases; bases with no gene match: 2. The CDR3 covers 16 residues.

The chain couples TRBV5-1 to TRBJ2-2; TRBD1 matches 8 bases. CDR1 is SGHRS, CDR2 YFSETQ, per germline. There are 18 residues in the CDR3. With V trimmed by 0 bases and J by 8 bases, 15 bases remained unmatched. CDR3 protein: CASSLDDLTGAFRGELFF. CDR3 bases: TGCGCCAGCAGCTTGGATGATCTGACAGGGGCGTTTAGGGGGGAGCTGTTTTTT.

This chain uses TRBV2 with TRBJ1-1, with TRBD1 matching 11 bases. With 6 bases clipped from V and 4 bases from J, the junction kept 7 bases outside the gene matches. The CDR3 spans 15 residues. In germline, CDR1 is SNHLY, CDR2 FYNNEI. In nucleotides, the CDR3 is TGTGCCAGCAGCCACTCCGGGACAGGGGGCACTGAAGCTTTCTTT. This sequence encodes CASSHSGTGGTEAFF.

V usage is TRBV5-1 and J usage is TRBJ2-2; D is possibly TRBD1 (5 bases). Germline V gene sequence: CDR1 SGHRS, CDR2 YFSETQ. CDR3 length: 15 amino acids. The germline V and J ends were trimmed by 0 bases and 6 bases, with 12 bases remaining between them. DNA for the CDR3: TGCGCCAGCAGCTTGGATCCCCAAGGGGCCGGGGAGCTGTTTTTT. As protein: CASSLDPQGAGELFF. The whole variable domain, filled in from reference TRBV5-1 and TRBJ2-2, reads KAGVTQTPRYLIKTRGQQVTLSCSPISGHRSVSWYQQTPGQGLQFLFEYFSETQRNKGNFPGRFSGRQFSNSRSEMNVSTLELGDSALYLCASSLDPQGAGELFFGEGSRLTVL.

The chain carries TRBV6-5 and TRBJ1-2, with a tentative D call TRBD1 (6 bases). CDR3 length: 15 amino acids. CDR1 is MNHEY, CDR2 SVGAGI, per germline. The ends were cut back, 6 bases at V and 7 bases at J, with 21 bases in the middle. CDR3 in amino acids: CASRESGVRGRGYTF. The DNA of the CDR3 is TGTGCCAGCAGGGAATCAGGGGTCCGGGGCCGTGGCTACACCTTC.

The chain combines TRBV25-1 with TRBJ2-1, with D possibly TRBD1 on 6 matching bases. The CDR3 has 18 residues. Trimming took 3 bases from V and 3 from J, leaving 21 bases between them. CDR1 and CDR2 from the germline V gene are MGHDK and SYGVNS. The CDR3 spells CASSDKRSPGVLYNEQFF. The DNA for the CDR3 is TGTGCCAGCAGTGATAAAAGGTCCCCAGGGGTCCTCTACAATGAGCAGTTCTTC.

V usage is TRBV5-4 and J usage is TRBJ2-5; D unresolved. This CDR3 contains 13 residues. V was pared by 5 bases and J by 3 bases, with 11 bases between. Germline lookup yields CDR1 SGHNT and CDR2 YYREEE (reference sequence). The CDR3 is CASSSLGEETQYF. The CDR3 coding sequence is TGTGCCAGCAGTTCTCTCGGAGAAGAGACCCAGTACTTC.